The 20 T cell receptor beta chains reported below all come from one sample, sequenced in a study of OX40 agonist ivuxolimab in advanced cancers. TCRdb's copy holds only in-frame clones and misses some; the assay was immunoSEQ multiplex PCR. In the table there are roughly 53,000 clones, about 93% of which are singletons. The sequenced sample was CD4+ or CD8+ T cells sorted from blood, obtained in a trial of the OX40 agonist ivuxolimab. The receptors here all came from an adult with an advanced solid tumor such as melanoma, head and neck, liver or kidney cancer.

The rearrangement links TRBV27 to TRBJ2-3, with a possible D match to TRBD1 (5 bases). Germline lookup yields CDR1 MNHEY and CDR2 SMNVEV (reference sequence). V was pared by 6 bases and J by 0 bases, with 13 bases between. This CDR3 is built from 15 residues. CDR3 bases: TGTGCCAGCAGCTACCAGGGCCTTAGCACAGATACGCAGTATTTT. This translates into CASSYQGLSTDTQYF.

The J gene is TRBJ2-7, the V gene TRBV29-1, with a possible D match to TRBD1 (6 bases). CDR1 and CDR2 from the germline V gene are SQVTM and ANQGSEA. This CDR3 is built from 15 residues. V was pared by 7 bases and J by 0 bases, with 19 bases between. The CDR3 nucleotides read TGCAGCGCCTGGACGTCAGGGACACCCTCCTACGAGCAGTACTTC. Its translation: CSAWTSGTPSYEQYF.

For the CDR3, the DNA is TGTGCCAGCAGTTTTTTTTCAGGGGCGACCCAGTACTTC. Amino acids: CASSFFSGATQYF. This chain uses TRBV28 with TRBJ2-5; maybe TRBD1 (6 bases). CDR3 length: 13 residues. With 3 bases removed from V and 7 bases from J, the gap between germline ends came to 12 bases. Germline V gene sequence: CDR1 MDHEN, CDR2 SYDVKM. Full variable domain (rest looked up from reference TRBV28 and TRBJ2-5): DVKVTQSSRYLVKRTGEKVFLECVQDMDHENMFWYRQDPGLGLRLIYFSYDVKMKEKGDIPEGYSVSREKKERFSLILESASTNQTSMYLCASSFFSGATQYFGPGTRLLVL.

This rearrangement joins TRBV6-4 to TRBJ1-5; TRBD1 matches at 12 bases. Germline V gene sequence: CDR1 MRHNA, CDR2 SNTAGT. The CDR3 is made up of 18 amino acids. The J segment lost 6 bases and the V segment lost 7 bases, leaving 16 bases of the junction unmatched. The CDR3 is CASTPGQGAGVVIQPQHF. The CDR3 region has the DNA TGTGCCAGCACCCCGGGACAGGGGGCTGGTGTTGTTATTCAGCCCCAGCATTTT.

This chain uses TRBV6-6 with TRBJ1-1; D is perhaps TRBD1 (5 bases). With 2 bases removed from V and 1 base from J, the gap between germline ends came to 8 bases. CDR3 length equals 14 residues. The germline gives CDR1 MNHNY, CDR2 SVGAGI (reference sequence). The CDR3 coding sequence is TGTGCCAGCAGTTACGGGGGGGAGAACACTGAAGCTTTCTTT. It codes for CASSYGGENTEAFF.

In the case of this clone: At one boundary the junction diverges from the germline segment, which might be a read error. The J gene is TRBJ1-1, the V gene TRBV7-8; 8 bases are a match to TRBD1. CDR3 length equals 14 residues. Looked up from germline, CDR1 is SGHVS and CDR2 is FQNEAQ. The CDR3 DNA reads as TGTGCCAGCACCTTACAGGGGGAGAACACTGAAGCTTTCTTT. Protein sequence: CASTLQGENTEAFF.

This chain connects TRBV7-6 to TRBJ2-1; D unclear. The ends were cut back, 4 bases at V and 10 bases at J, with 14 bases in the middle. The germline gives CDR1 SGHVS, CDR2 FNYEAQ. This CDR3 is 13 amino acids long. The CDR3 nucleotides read TGTGCCAGCAGCTGGGTCGGGCCCCCCGAGCAGTTCTTC. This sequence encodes CASSWVGPPEQFF.

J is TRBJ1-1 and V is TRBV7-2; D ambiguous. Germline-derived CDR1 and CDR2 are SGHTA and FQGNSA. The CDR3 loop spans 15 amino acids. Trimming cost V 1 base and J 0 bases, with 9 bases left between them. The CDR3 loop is CASSLEVGLNTEAFF. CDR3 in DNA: TGTGCCAGCAGCTTAGAGGTCGGCCTGAACACTGAAGCTTTCTTT.

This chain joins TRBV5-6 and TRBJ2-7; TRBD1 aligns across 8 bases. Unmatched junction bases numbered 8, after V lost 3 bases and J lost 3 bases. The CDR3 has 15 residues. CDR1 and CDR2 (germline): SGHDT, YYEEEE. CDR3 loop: CASSSSGTGVYEQYF. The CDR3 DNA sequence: TGTGCCAGCAGCTCCTCCGGGACAGGAGTCTACGAGCAGTACTTC.

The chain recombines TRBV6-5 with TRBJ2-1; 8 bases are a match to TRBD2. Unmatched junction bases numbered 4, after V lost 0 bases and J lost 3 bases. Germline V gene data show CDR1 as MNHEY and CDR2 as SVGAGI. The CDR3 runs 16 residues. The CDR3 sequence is CASSYSPSGSYNEQFF. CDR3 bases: TGTGCCAGCAGTTACTCCCCCAGCGGGAGCTACAATGAGCAGTTCTTC.

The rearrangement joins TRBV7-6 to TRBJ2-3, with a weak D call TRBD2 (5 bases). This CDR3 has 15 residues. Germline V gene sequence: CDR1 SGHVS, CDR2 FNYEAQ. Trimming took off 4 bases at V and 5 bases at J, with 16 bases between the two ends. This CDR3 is CASSSEVLAVDTQYF. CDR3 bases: TGTGCCAGCAGCTCAGAAGTCCTAGCTGTAGATACGCAGTATTTT. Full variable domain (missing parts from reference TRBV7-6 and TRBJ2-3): GAGVSQSPRYKVTKRGQDVALRCDPISGHVSLYWYRQALGQGPEFLTYFNYEAQQDKSGLPNDRFSAERPEGSISTLTIQRTEQRDSAMYRCASSSEVLAVDTQYFGPGTRLTVL.

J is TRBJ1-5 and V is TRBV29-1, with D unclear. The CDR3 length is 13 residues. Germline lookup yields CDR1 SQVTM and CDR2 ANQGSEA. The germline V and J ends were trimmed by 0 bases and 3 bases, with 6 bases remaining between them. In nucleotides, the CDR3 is TGCAGCGTTGAAGAAGGGTTCAATCAGCCCCAGCATTTT. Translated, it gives CSVEEGFNQPQHF.

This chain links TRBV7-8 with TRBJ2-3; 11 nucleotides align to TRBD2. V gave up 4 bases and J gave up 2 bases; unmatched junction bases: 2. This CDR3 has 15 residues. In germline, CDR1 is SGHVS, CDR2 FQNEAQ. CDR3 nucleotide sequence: TGTGCCAGCAGCTCGGGACTAGCGGACACAGATACGCAGTATTTT. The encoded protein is CASSSGLADTDTQYF.

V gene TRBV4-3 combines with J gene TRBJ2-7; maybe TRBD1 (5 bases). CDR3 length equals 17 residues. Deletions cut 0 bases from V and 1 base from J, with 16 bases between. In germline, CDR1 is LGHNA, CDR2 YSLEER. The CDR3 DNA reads TGCGCCAGCAGCCAAGATCGGATTGGGGCGCAGTCCTACGAGCAGTACTTC. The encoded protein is CASSQDRIGAQSYEQYF.

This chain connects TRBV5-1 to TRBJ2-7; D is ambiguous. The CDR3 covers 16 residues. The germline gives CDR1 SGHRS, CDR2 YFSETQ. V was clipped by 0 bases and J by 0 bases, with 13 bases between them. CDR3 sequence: CASSLEKASHSYEQYF. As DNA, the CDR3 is TGCGCCAGCAGCTTGGAAAAAGCCTCCCACTCCTACGAGCAGTACTTC.

The CDR3 DNA follows: TGTGCCAGCACCCCCCTGGGATTCCTCGGAAACACTGAAGCTTTCTTT. Its translation: CASTPLGFLGNTEAFF. This sequence joins TRBV28 and TRBJ1-1; no reliable D call. The germline V gene encodes CDR1 MDHEN and CDR2 SYDVKM. The CDR3 consists of 16 residues. The germline V and J ends were trimmed by 7 bases and 2 bases, with 20 bases remaining between them.

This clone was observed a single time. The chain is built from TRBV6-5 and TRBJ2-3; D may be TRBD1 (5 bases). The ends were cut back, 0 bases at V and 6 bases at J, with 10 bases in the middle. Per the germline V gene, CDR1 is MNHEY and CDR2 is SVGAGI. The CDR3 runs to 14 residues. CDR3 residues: CASSYSGEGDTQYF. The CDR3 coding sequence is TGTGCCAGCAGTTACTCAGGGGAAGGGGATACGCAGTATTTT.

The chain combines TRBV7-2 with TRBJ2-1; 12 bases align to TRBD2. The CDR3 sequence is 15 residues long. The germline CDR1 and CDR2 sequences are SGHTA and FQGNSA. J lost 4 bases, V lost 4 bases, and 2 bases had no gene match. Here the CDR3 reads CASSSGLAGYNEQFF. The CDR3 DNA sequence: TGTGCCAGCAGCTCAGGACTAGCGGGGTACAATGAGCAGTTCTTC.

The CDR3 bases are TGTGCCAGCAGCCCACAGGGGTATTGGGCTGAAGCTTTCTTT. Encoded protein: CASSPQGYWAEAFF. The chain is built from TRBV7-8 and TRBJ1-1; 7 nucleotides agree with TRBD1. Germline values: CDR1 SGHVS, CDR2 FQNEAQ. The V and J ends lost 5 bases and 6 bases, in that order; junction bases with no gene match: 9. This CDR3 is built from 14 residues.

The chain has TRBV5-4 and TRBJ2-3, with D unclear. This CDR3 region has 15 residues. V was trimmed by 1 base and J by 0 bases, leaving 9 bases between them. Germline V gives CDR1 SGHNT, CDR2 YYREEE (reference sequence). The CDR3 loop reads CASSLRGRSTDTQYF. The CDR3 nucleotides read TGTGCCAGCAGCTTGCGTGGACGCAGCACAGATACGCAGTATTTT.